The sequence of this TCR beta chain was determined in a study of beta chain features in type 1 diabetes listed by TCRdb under 2018. At the level of the whole study: Mean age, gender distribution, total cell number and subset yield were not different between patients and healthy donors. Regulatory and stem cell-like memory subsets were isolated from only 8 patients and roughly 8 healthy donors, whereas naive and central memory subsets came from all 28 donors. The study compared TCRB repertoires of sorted circulating CD4+ T cell subsets between recently diagnosed type 1 diabetes patients and matched healthy donors. A total of 85 million to 140 million sorted cells were examined across all samples, and a strong correlation was observed between cell number per subset and RNA yield.

The High Capacity cDNA Reverse Transcription Kit was used to reverse transcribe all of the isolated RNA, meaning that expressed TCRB transcripts were what got sequenced. Naive, central memory and regulatory T cell samples underwent deep immunoSEQ sequencing, averaging around 3.9 million total reads per sample. Sorted cells were lysed in RLT buffer, and RNA was extracted using DNase-treated RNeasy Micro or Mini kits according to cell number. To prevent cross-contamination, every cell subset was processed on its own, while patient and healthy donor samples were processed together. The immunoSEQ multiplex PCR was used to amplify TCRB sequences from cDNA, yielding 87-bp fragments that span the CDR3 region. Amplicons were sequenced on the Illumina HiSeq platform. In the paper's pipeline: Synthetic template baselines were used to correct PCR bias computationally, reads within Hamming distance 2 were collapsed, and singletons that could not be merged were discarded. Reads were aligned against IMGT so that V, D and J genes, CDR3 length and insertions or deletions at six rearrangement sites could be assigned. Within each subset, clonotype counts were normalized to sorted cell number, and only after that were true diversity and Gini coefficients computed with the tcR R package. Repertoire sharing was quantified using the overlap coefficient calculated on TCRB nucleotide sequences. The table comes from immuneACCESS by way of TCRdb, which keeps in-frame sequences with V and J called. Part of the clones is missing from these tables; in studies checked, under half for an unresolved V gene and the rest for unknown reasons. The D gene and trimming were derived from the DNA, and the V and J assignments and clone size from that table. The sample contains some 150,000 clones, more than 9.5% of them found a single time. The biggest ten clones account for approximately 2% of the sample.

Here is what the overall study found, with its caveats: Shorter templates might have been favored by PCR, but patient and control samples were amplified and corrected together, so both groups would have been affected equally by any skew. At VDJ recombination sites, patients with type 1 diabetes made fewer insertions and deleted more nucleotides, a pattern implying thymic rearrangement abnormalities. Because cDNA rather than genomic DNA was sequenced, highly expressing activated cells could have been over-represented, although no difference in activation and CD3 levels was found between groups. A moderate but significant shortening of TCRB CDR3 length was observed in type 1 diabetes patients in all four CD4+ subsets. Naive, central memory and regulatory TCRB repertoires appeared more similar among patients than among healthy donors. Because the HLA sub-analyses included only small numbers of individuals, any influence of HLA type on TCRB rearrangement was left unresolved.

There are 12 amino acids in the CDR3, from cysteine to phenylalanine inclusive. Of the read, only the CDR3 DNA is kept; its 36 bases are in frame from base 1. Looking up the germline V gene (reference sequence) yields CDR1 GTSNPN and CDR2 SVGIG. The junction carries 7 bases between V and J, which are trimmed by 1 base and 3 bases respectively. A single peripheral blood draw of about 116 mL on average was collected from each donor into heparinised tubes. Using a panel that included CD45RO, CCR7, CD25, CD127, CD95 and CD27, naive, central memory, regulatory and stem cell-like memory CD4+ T cells were sorted on a BD FACSAria II. Purity was above 98% for every sorted population. Right away, PBMCs were isolated by Lymphoprep density gradient centrifugation and were stained directly, with no culture step. So that batch effects would be minimized, each experiment stained and sorted samples in pairs, pairing one healthy donor with one patient.

As to this clone: Its antigen is still unknown. No clone much larger than this one lies a single base away; base qualities are absent.

The chain is encoded by TRBV30 joined to TRBJ2-7; perhaps TRBD1 is the D gene, with 5 bases matching. This sequence originates from a man between 18 and 35 years old in good health. The sequenced material came from central memory CD4+ T cells from blood. CDR3 sequence: CAWSGQGYEQYF. The nucleotides read TGTGCCTGGAGTGGGCAGGGCTACGAGCAGTACTTC.